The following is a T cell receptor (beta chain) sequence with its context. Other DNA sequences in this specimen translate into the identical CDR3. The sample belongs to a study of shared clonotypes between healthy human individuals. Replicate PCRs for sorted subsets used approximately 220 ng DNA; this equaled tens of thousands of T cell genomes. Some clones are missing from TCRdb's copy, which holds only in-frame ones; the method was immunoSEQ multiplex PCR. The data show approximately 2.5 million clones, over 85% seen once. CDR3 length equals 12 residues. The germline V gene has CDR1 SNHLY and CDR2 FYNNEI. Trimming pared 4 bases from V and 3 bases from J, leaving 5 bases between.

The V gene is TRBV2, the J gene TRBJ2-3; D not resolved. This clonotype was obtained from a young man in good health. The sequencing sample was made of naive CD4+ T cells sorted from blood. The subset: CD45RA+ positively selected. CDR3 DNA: TGTGCCAGCAGTGCCAGGACAGATACGCAGTATTTT. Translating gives CASSARTDTQYF.